These T cell receptor beta chains were read from a single sample in a study of blood T cell repertoires in COVID-19. TCRdb's table, derived via immunoSEQ multiplex PCR, lists solely in-frame clones and lacks some. The profile shows 160,000 or so clones, roughly 90% of them singletons. The sample taken for sequencing was peripheral blood. The receptors stem from a man between 60 and 70 years old with acute or convalescent COVID-19. Both conserved end residues are part of each CDR3. The D gene is left open where the match is weak. Only part of the rows carry a size: once, few, many, or a class if the clone is expanded.

>few|TRBV3-1/TRBV3-2|13|NA|TRBJ1-6
CASSQKSSSPLHF
TGTGCCAGCAGCCAGAAAAGTAGTTCACCCCTCCACTTT
>NA|TRBV5-4|19|NA|TRBJ2-3
CASSPATRSGGASTDTQYF
TGTGCCAGCAGCCCGGCTACCCGATCCGGGGGAGCTAGCACAGATACGCAGTATTTT
>NA|TRBV27|13|TRBD1|TRBJ1-1
CASSNRQGTEAFF
TGTGCCAGCAGTAATCGACAGGGAACTGAAGCTTTCTTT
>NA|TRBV18|12|NA|TRBJ2-5
CASRPGRETQYF
TGTGCCAGCCGACCAGGGCGTGAGACCCAGTACTTC
>once|TRBV28|13|NA|TRBJ1-1
CASRKTGNTEAFF
TGTGCCAGCAGAAAAACTGGGAACACTGAAGCTTTCTTT
>NA|TRBV27|12|NA|TRBJ2-1
CASSITGNEQFF
TGTGCCAGCAGTATCACAGGGAATGAGCAGTTCTTC
>NA|TRBV18|12|NA|TRBJ1-2
CASSPSGSGYTF
TGTGCCAGCTCCCCCTCGGGGTCTGGCTACACCTTC
>few|TRBV24-1|15|TRBD1|TRBJ2-1
CATSDLAGQGNEQFF
TGTGCCACCAGTGATTTGGCCGGACAGGGCAATGAGCAGTTCTTC
>many|TRBV6-5|13|NA|TRBJ2-2
CATRRLNTGELFF
TGTGCAACGAGGCGACTAAACACCGGGGAGCTGTTTTTT
>NA|TRBV4-3|15|TRBD1|TRBJ1-1
CASSQDRSVRTEAFF
TGCGCCAGCAGCCAGGACAGGTCGGTGAGGACTGAAGCTTTCTTT
>NA|TRBV5-1|15|NA|TRBJ2-2
CASSLYQGSTGELFF
TGCGCCAGCAGCTTGTACCAGGGATCGACCGGGGAGCTGTTTTTT
>NA|TRBV27|14|TRBD1|TRBJ1-4
CASTGDRDGEKLFF
TGTGCCAGCACCGGAGACAGGGACGGTGAAAAACTGTTTTTT
>once|TRBV27|16|TRBD1|TRBJ1-2
CASTPLDRGGFYGYTF
TGTGCCAGCACCCCGCTGGACAGGGGAGGATTCTATGGCTACACCTTC
>NA|TRBV19|14|NA|TRBJ1-5
CASKKTGGNQPQHF
TGTGCCAGTAAGAAGACGGGGGGCAATCAGCCCCAGCATTTT
>NA|TRBV24-1|14|TRBD1|TRBJ1-2
CATSDWTGFGGYTF
TGTGCCACCAGTGATTGGACAGGGTTCGGGGGCTACACCTTC
>NA|TRBV5-1|14|NA|TRBJ2-5
CASSPGERKETQYF
TGCGCCAGCAGCCCTGGGGAGCGAAAAGAGACCCAGTACTTC
>NA|TRBV6-1|16|TRBD1|TRBJ1-3
CASSGRQGVSGNTIYF
TGTGCCAGCAGTGGGAGACAGGGGGTATCTGGAAACACCATATATTTT
>NA|TRBV7-9|12|NA|TRBJ2-3
CASSLVSDTQYF
TGTGCCAGCAGCTTAGTATCTGATACGCAGTATTTT
>NA|TRBV9|16|TRBD2|TRBJ2-1
CASSVTSGESYNEQFF
TGTGCCAGCAGCGTAACGAGCGGGGAGTCCTACAATGAGCAGTTCTTC
>NA|TRBV18|15|NA|TRBJ1-4
CASSKGQGANEKLFF
TGTGCCAGCTCAAAGGGTCAAGGGGCCAATGAAAAACTGTTTTTT
>NA|TRBV18|15|NA|TRBJ1-3
CASLGGLSSGNTIYF
TGTGCCAGCCTTGGAGGACTGAGCTCTGGAAACACCATATATTTT
>NA|TRBV10-3|13|TRBD1|TRBJ1-4
CAIRDRENEKLFF
TGTGCCATCAGGGACAGGGAAAATGAAAAACTGTTTTTT
>NA|TRBV11-2|12|NA|TRBJ2-7
CASSLAAYEQYF
TGTGCCAGCAGCTTAGCCGCCTACGAGCAGTACTTC
>once|TRBV3-1/TRBV3-2|14|TRBD1|TRBJ1-2
CASSQGQTENGYTF
TGTGCCAGCAGCCAGGGACAGACGGAAAATGGCTACACCTTC
>NA|TRBV7-9|13|NA|TRBJ1-1
CASSKQGRTEAFF
TGTGCCAGCAGCAAACAGGGTAGGACTGAAGCTTTCTTT
>once|TRBV5-5|13|TRBD2|TRBJ2-1
CASSMGTRYEQFF
TGTGCCAGCAGCATGGGGACTAGGTATGAGCAGTTCTTC
>NA|TRBV7-2|12|NA|TRBJ2-4
CASSLDRNIQYF
TGTGCCAGCAGCTTAGATAGAAACATTCAGTACTTC
>NA|TRBV3-1/TRBV3-2|16|TRBD1|TRBJ1-1
CASSQLTGARNTEAFF
TGTGCCAGCAGCCAATTGACAGGGGCTAGGAACACTGAAGCTTTCTTT
>NA|TRBV7-9|18|TRBD1|TRBJ2-2
CASSSLHDRGTNTGELFF
TGTGCCAGCAGCTCCCTTCACGACAGGGGGACGAACACCGGGGAGCTGTTTTTT
>NA|TRBV19|14|TRBD1|TRBJ1-1
CASRGTATNTEAFF
TGTGCCAGTAGGGGGACAGCTACGAACACTGAAGCTTTCTTT
>NA|TRBV5-8|15|NA|TRBJ2-2
CASSLNGANTGELFF
TGTGCCAGCAGCTTGAACGGGGCGAACACCGGGGAGCTGTTTTTT
>NA|TRBV5-4|14|TRBD1|TRBJ2-7
CASSFGTGAYEQYF
TGTGCCAGCAGCTTCGGGACAGGGGCCTACGAGCAGTACTTC
>NA|TRBV19|13|TRBD1|TRBJ2-7
CASSMGQGYEQYF
TGTGCCAGTAGTATGGGACAGGGCTACGAGCAGTACTTC
>NA|TRBV18|16|NA|TRBJ1-4
CASSPYEGVVNEKLFF
TGTGCCAGCTCACCCTACGAAGGGGTCGTGAATGAAAAACTGTTTTTT
>NA|TRBV19|14|NA|TRBJ1-5
CASRSDIPNQPQHF
TGTGCCAGTAGGTCTGACATACCCAATCAGCCCCAGCATTTT
>NA|TRBV11-2|16|TRBD2|TRBJ2-3
CASSLGVAGTTDTQYF
TGTGCCAGCAGCTTAGGGGTAGCGGGGACCACAGATACGCAGTATTTT
>NA|TRBV7-2|14|TRBD1|TRBJ1-1
CASSTWTGNTEAFF
TGTGCCAGCAGCACATGGACAGGGAACACTGAAGCTTTCTTT
>NA|TRBV7-2|14|NA|TRBJ2-1
CASRGAGRPNEQFF
TGTGCCAGCCGGGGGGCAGGTAGGCCCAATGAGCAGTTCTTC
>once|TRBV11-2|15|NA|TRBJ1-1
CASSLASRQGMEAFF
TGTGCCAGCAGCTTAGCGTCCCGGCAGGGGATGGAAGCTTTCTTT
>NA|TRBV3-1/TRBV3-2|19|TRBD2|TRBJ2-3
CASSRQRGLAGVGTDTQYF
TGTGCCAGCAGCCGACAGAGAGGGCTAGCGGGGGTGGGCACAGATACGCAGTATTTT
>NA|TRBV19|18|TRBD2|TRBJ2-3
CASSMDHRGGGSTDTQYF
TGTGCCAGTAGTATGGATCACCGCGGCGGGGGAAGCACAGATACGCAGTATTTT
>NA|TRBV7-2|16|TRBD2|TRBJ2-3
CASSPQAGVRTDTQYF
TGTGCCAGCAGCCCCCAGGCGGGGGTGAGGACAGATACGCAGTATTTT
>NA|TRBV6-5|15|TRBD1|TRBJ1-6
CASSYTTGTDSPLHF
TGTGCCAGCAGTTACACGACTGGGACAGATTCACCCCTCCACTTT
>NA|TRBV29-1|15|NA|TRBJ1-2
CSVDPSGTANYGYTF
TGCAGCGTTGACCCTTCCGGGACTGCTAACTATGGCTACACCTTC
>NA|TRBV7-9|18|NA|TRBJ1-1
CASSPWKGQPSMNTEAFF
TGTGCCAGCAGTCCCTGGAAAGGACAGCCAAGTATGAACACTGAAGCTTTCTTT
>NA|TRBV5-1|15|TRBD1|TRBJ2-1
CATSRQGAPDNEQFF
TGCGCCACCAGCAGACAGGGGGCTCCTGACAATGAGCAGTTCTTC
>NA|TRBV7-3|19|TRBD1|TRBJ1-5
CASSLGFQRPGQCNQPQHF
TGTGCCAGCAGCTTAGGCTTTCAAAGACCGGGACAGTGCAATCAGCCCCAGCATTTT
>NA|TRBV4-2|21|TRBD1|TRBJ1-4
CASSPDPAGQGAYATNEKLFF
TGTGCCAGCAGCCCTGACCCCGCGGGACAGGGGGCCTATGCAACTAATGAAAAACTGTTTTTT
>NA|TRBV6-2/TRBV6-3|15|TRBD1|TRBJ2-7
CASSTRDRGSYEQYF
TGTGCCAGCAGTACCCGGGACAGGGGATCCTACGAGCAGTACTTC
>NA|TRBV5-1|17|TRBD1|TRBJ1-4
CASSPGQGRRPNEKLFF
TGCGCCAGCAGCCCCGGACAGGGACGACGGCCTAATGAAAAACTGTTTTTT